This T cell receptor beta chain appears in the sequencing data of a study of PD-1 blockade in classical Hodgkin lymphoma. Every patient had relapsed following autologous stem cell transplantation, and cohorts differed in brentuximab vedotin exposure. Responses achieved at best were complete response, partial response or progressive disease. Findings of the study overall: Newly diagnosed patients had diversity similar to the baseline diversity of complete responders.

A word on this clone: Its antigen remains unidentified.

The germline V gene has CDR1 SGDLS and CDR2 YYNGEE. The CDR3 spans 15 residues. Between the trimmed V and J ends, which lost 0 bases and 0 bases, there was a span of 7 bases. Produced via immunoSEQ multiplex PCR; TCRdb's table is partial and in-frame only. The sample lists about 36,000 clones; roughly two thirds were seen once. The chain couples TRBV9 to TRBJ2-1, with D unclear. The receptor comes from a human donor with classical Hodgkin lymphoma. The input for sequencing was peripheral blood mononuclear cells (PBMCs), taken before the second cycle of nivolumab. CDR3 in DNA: TGTGCCAGCAGCGTAGACGGAAACTCCTACAATGAGCAGTTCTTC. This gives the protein CASSVDGNSYNEQFF.